This T cell receptor (beta chain) was profiled in a study of tumor-infiltrating lymphocytes in localized non-small cell lung cancer. At the level of the study: Resected tumor was paired with non-adjacent uninvolved lung from the same patient.

Trimming removed 4 bases at V and 3 bases at J, with 13 bases between. The CDR3 covers 15 residues. Germline-derived CDR1 and CDR2 are SGHDN and FVKESK. Study-wide findings and caveats: Higher tumor T cell infiltration than in uninvolved lung was supported by TCRbeta sequencing.

Comments on this clone: The antigen is not known.

Assay used: immunoSEQ multiplex PCR; TCRdb lists only in-frame clones, some missing. The table shows about 3,000 clones, with roughly three quarters occurring only once. Sequenced input: uninvolved lung tissue not adjacent to the tumor. This sequence was found in a human donor with non-small cell lung cancer. This chain links TRBV14 with TRBJ1-5; the D gene is possibly TRBD1 (6 bases). The CDR3 DNA is TGTGCCAGCAGCCTAGGGGGAGACCTCAATCAGCCCCAGCATTTT. It yields the protein CASSLGGDLNQPQHF.